A selection of T cell receptor beta chains follows, all from one sample in a study of cytomegalovirus exposure and HLA in healthy donors. Produced via immunoSEQ multiplex PCR; TCRdb's table is partial and in-frame only. Of roughly 100,000 clones in the sample, around 66% are singletons; the top ten hold around 3.3%. The specimen was PBMCs. Source of these receptors: a woman aged 45-65 years in good health and CMV-seronegative. CDR3s include the opening cysteine and the closing phenylalanine or tryptophan. The D gene is left open where the match is weak. The listing skips clone size in some rows; elsewhere it reads once, few, many or a size class.

CDR3nt	CDR3aa	j_gene	v_gene	abundance	d_gene
TGTGCCAGCAGCCTGAGGGAGGGCTTGGGACAAGAGACCCAGTACTTC	CASSLREGLGQETQYF	TRBJ2-5	TRBV4-2	few	TRBD2
TGTGCCAGCAGGCTACAAGGCGGGGGGATACACGAGCAGTACTTC	CASRLQGGGIHEQYF	TRBJ2-7	TRBV6-5	NA	TRBD2
TGTGCCAGTATGACAGGGGGTGCGGACGGAAACACCATATATTTT	CASMTGGADGNTIYF	TRBJ1-3	TRBV28	NA	TRBD1
TGTGCCAGCAGACCAGGGCAGGGCCAAGAGACCCAGTACTTC	CASRPGQGQETQYF	TRBJ2-5	TRBV4-2	few	NA
TGTGCCAGCAGCGTGGGGACTAGCGGCAATTATGAGCAGTTCTTC	CASSVGTSGNYEQFF	TRBJ2-1	TRBV7-9	few	TRBD2
TGCGCCAGCAGCTTGGAAGGGCAGGGAACAGATACGCAGTATTTT	CASSLEGQGTDTQYF	TRBJ2-3	TRBV5-1	NA	NA
TGTGCCAGCAGGCCAACAGGGTTGACTGAAGCTTTCTTT	CASRPTGLTEAFF	TRBJ1-1	TRBV7-9	NA	NA
TGTGCCAGCAGCCCTAGGCTTAGCGGGAGCTCCTACAATGAGCAGTTCTTC	CASSPRLSGSSYNEQFF	TRBJ2-1	TRBV27	NA	TRBD2
TGCGCCAGCAGCCGGAACCCGGGACAGGGTTCCAGCTCCTACAATGAGCAGTTCTTC	CASSRNPGQGSSSYNEQFF	TRBJ2-1	TRBV5-1	NA	TRBD1
TGTGCCAGCCGCACAGGGAAAAGCACAGATACGCAGTATTTT	CASRTGKSTDTQYF	TRBJ2-3	TRBV11-3	once	NA
TGCAGCGTTGCGGAGGCAGACATCAATCAGCCCCAGCATTTT	CSVAEADINQPQHF	TRBJ1-5	TRBV29-1	NA	NA
TGTGCCAGCAGTTTGAGCGGGGTGGCCTTTTCACCCCTCCACTTT	CASSLSGVAFSPLHF	TRBJ1-6	TRBV27	once	NA
TGTGCCAGCAGCTCCCAGGGGGCGCGTGAAAAACTGTTTTTT	CASSSQGAREKLFF	TRBJ1-4	TRBV7-9	NA	TRBD1
TGTGCCAGCAGCCCCCAACAGGGGAATGAGCAGTTCTTC	CASSPQQGNEQFF	TRBJ2-1	TRBV11-3	few	TRBD1
TGTGCCAGCCCGGACAGGAACACCGGGGAGCTGTTTTTT	CASPDRNTGELFF	TRBJ2-2	TRBV28	NA	NA
TGTGCCAGCACCCTCGCACGGGGTACCTACAATGAGCAGTTCTTC	CASTLARGTYNEQFF	TRBJ2-1	TRBV7-2	NA	NA
TGTGCCAGCAGTTACACATCCTTACAGGGGGGAACTGAAGCTTTCTTT	CASSYTSLQGGTEAFF	TRBJ1-1	TRBV6-5	few	TRBD1
TGTGCCAGCTCAGGACAGTTCTACGAGCAGTACTTC	CASSGQFYEQYF	TRBJ2-7	TRBV18	NA	NA
TGTGCCAGCAGCTTAGGTCTAGCGGTGATCAATGAGCAGTTCTTC	CASSLGLAVINEQFF	TRBJ2-1	TRBV7-9	NA	TRBD2
TGCAGTGCTGCACCCCGGGACGAGCAGTACTTC	CSAAPRDEQYF	TRBJ2-7	TRBV20-1	NA	NA
TGTGCCAGCAGCTTAAACGGGGGTTCGCACGAGCAGTACTTC	CASSLNGGSHEQYF	TRBJ2-7	TRBV7-8	NA	NA
TGCGCCAGCAGCCAACTTCCCTCCGTCGGACTAGCGGGAGCAGGCGCACACAATGAGCAGTTCTTC	CASSQLPSVGLAGAGAHNEQFF	TRBJ2-1	TRBV4-1	NA	TRBD2
TGTGCCAGCAGCCCCGGCGGTACGCAGTATTTT	CASSPGGTQYF	TRBJ2-3	TRBV7-9	NA	NA
TGTGCCAGCACCCTGGGACTAGAAAGGGACGAGCAGTACTTC	CASTLGLERDEQYF	TRBJ2-7	TRBV21-1	NA	NA
TGTGCCAGCTCACCCCGGACTAGCGTCATAGACTACAATGAGCAGTTCTTC	CASSPRTSVIDYNEQFF	TRBJ2-1	TRBV18	few	TRBD2
TGTGCCAGCCGGGGGAAGAGCACAGATACGCAGTATTTT	CASRGKSTDTQYF	TRBJ2-3	TRBV5-8	few	NA
TGTGCCAGCAGCCCGACAGACTACACCGGGGAGCTGTTTTTT	CASSPTDYTGELFF	TRBJ2-2	TRBV13	NA	NA
TGTGCCAGCTCACCGACGGTATCCGGGACTAGTCTCAATGAGCAGTTCTTC	CASSPTVSGTSLNEQFF	TRBJ2-1	TRBV18	NA	TRBD2
TGTGCCAGCAGTGACCAGGTCAACACCGGGGAGCTGTTTTTT	CASSDQVNTGELFF	TRBJ2-2	TRBV6-4	NA	NA
TGCGCCAGCAGCCACAACGACCGGGACTGGTCGGATACGCAGTATTTT	CASSHNDRDWSDTQYF	TRBJ2-3	TRBV4-1	NA	NA
TGTGCCAGCAGCTTAGAAGGACAGGGCGAATCTTTGAACACTGAAGCTTTCTTT	CASSLEGQGESLNTEAFF	TRBJ1-1	TRBV7-8	NA	TRBD1
TGTGCCAGCACCGAGAACACGGGGAGCTCCTACGAGCAGTACTTC	CASTENTGSSYEQYF	TRBJ2-7	TRBV7-8	NA	NA
TGTGCCAGCGAAAGAGACAGGGCGGGGGAAAAACTGTTTTTT	CASERDRAGEKLFF	TRBJ1-4	TRBV6-1	NA	TRBD1
TGTGCCTGGTCCCCCAACAGTCTAGCGAACCATCTCGATGAGCAGTTCTTC	CAWSPNSLANHLDEQFF	TRBJ2-1	TRBV30	few	NA
TGTGCCAGTAGGCATCAGGGACTAGCGGGAGGGTTAGGCACAGATACGCAGTATTTT	CASRHQGLAGGLGTDTQYF	TRBJ2-3	TRBV19	NA	TRBD2
TGCAGCGTTGATCGTGGGCTTGGGACCCAGTACTTC	CSVDRGLGTQYF	TRBJ2-5	TRBV29-1	NA	NA
TGTGCTAGTGGTTTGGTAGTTTCAGGGGGTAATCAGCCCCAGCATTTT	CASGLVVSGGNQPQHF	TRBJ1-5	TRBV12-5	NA	TRBD1
TGTGCCAGCAGCAGTCCGGGGAGGGGATCCTACAATGAGCAGTTCTTC	CASSSPGRGSYNEQFF	TRBJ2-1	TRBV7-2	NA	TRBD2
TGTGCCAGCAGCCACAGACCGGGAACACAAGAGACCCAGTACTTC	CASSHRPGTQETQYF	TRBJ2-5	TRBV4-2	NA	NA
TGTGCCAGCAGTTTATTTGGGACTAGCGGGAGAGAAACCGGGGAGCTGTTTTTT	CASSLFGTSGRETGELFF	TRBJ2-2	TRBV27	NA	TRBD2
TGCGCCAGCAGCTTGGTGTCAGCGGGGAGCTCCTACGAGCAGTACTTC	CASSLVSAGSSYEQYF	TRBJ2-7	TRBV5-1	NA	TRBD2
TGTGCCAGCAGTCAGCCCGGGACTAGGAGTTTACAGACCCAGTACTTC	CASSQPGTRSLQTQYF	TRBJ2-5	TRBV28	NA	TRBD2
TGTGCCAGCAGCGAGCTAGCGGGGGGACAAGAGACCCAGTACTTC	CASSELAGGQETQYF	TRBJ2-5	TRBV7-6	NA	TRBD2
TGCGCCAGCAGTGAGGGTGGCGTGCGCACAGATACGCAGTATTTT	CASSEGGVRTDTQYF	TRBJ2-3	TRBV5-1	NA	NA
TGTGCCAGCAGCTTGGAGGGGGGGCCGGTGGTTGGCTACACCTTC	CASSLEGGPVVGYTF	TRBJ1-2	TRBV5-6	NA	NA
TGTGCCAGCAGCTTGGCAGGGAACACTGAAGCTTTCTTT	CASSLAGNTEAFF	TRBJ1-1	TRBV5-5	NA	NA
TGTGCCAGTAGTACCCCCGGGACAGACTATGGCTACACCTTC	CASSTPGTDYGYTF	TRBJ1-2	TRBV19	NA	TRBD1
TGCAGCGTTGGGGAGGAGACCCAGTACTTC	CSVGEETQYF	TRBJ2-5	TRBV29-1	few	NA
TGCGCCAGCAGCTTGGGCCAGGGTAGCGAGACCCAGTACTTC	CASSLGQGSETQYF	TRBJ2-5	TRBV5-1	NA	NA
TGTGCCAGCAGCATAGGACAGGGGCCAACTAATGAAAAACTGTTTTTT	CASSIGQGPTNEKLFF	TRBJ1-4	TRBV5-4	NA	TRBD1
TGTGCCAGCAGCGTAAATCAGGCCCGAGGGGAGACCCAGTACTTC	CASSVNQARGETQYF	TRBJ2-5	TRBV7-8	NA	NA
TGTGCCAGCAGTTCTGGACTGGACGCGAAAGTGTTTTTT	CASSSGLDAKVFF	TRBJ1-4	TRBV28	NA	NA
TGCGCCAGCAGCGAGGCGGATGGCAATGAAAAACTGTTTTTT	CASSEADGNEKLFF	TRBJ1-4	TRBV5-1	few	NA
TGTGCCAGCAGCTTTCCTACTGGGAGGGGTGTGGATGGCTACACCTTC	CASSFPTGRGVDGYTF	TRBJ1-2	TRBV7-9	NA	NA
TGTGCCAGCAGCTTAGATACAGGGTCCTACGAGCAGTACTTC	CASSLDTGSYEQYF	TRBJ2-7	TRBV11-2	NA	NA
TGTGCCAGCAGTACACAGGGTAGGAGCTCCTACGAGCAGTACTTC	CASSTQGRSSYEQYF	TRBJ2-7	TRBV28	NA	NA
TGTGCCAGCAGTTACCCTAGCGGGGGGCTTGGAAATGAGCAGTTCTTC	CASSYPSGGLGNEQFF	TRBJ2-1	TRBV6-5	NA	TRBD2
TGTGCCAGCAGTGAAGACGCCTTAGGGGAATTGAGCAATCAGCCCCAGCATTTT	CASSEDALGELSNQPQHF	TRBJ1-5	TRBV2	NA	NA
TGTGCCAGCAGCTTCCCGACAGGCACCCCTCGGGAGCAGTACTTC	CASSFPTGTPREQYF	TRBJ2-7	TRBV5-4	NA	NA